Listed below are T cell receptor beta chains from one sample, sequenced in a study of blood T cell repertoires in COVID-19. Some clones are missing from TCRdb's copy, which holds only in-frame ones; the method was immunoSEQ multiplex PCR. The sample lists 150,000 to 200,000 clones; more than 85% were seen once. The sample comprised peripheral blood. These receptors all come from a woman aged 60-75 years with COVID-19, enrolled during active disease. CDR3s include the opening cysteine and the closing phenylalanine or tryptophan. The order of the fields is V gene, D gene, J gene, clone size, CDR3 DNA, CDR3 protein. A D gene is named only where the DNA matches it firmly. Size tells how often a clone was seen (once, few, many) or the class of an expanded clone, and some rows leave it out.

TRBV5-6	-	TRBJ1-6	once	TGTGCCAGCAGCTTGGGCAGCAGGGATAATTCACCCCTCCACTTT	CASSLGSRDNSPLHF
TRBV7-2	TRBD2	TRBJ2-2	-	TGTGCCAGCAGCTTCCGACTAGCCGGAACCGGGGAGCTGTTTTTT	CASSFRLAGTGELFF
TRBV7-2	TRBD2	TRBJ2-1	-	TGTGCCAGCAGCTCTGCGCGGGGGGCGCGGTCCTCCAATGAGCAGTTCTTC	CASSSARGARSSNEQFF
TRBV6-5	TRBD2	TRBJ2-7	-	TGTGCCAGCACCCCCACGGGGGGAACCTACGAGCAGTACTTC	CASTPTGGTYEQYF
TRBV7-3	-	TRBJ1-1	-	TGTGCCAGCAGCTGGGACAAGAACACTGAAGCTTTCTTT	CASSWDKNTEAFF
TRBV14	TRBD1	TRBJ1-4	-	TGTGCCAGCAGCCAAGGGCAGGGGGCAACTAATGAAAAACTGTTTTTT	CASSQGQGATNEKLFF
TRBV7-9	-	TRBJ1-1	once	TGTGCCAGCAGCTTTACAGGGATGGGCACTGAAGCTTTCTTT	CASSFTGMGTEAFF
TRBV4-1	-	TRBJ2-7	-	TGCGCCAGCAGCCAAGATTGGAGGGATCAGGCCTACGAGCAGTACTTC	CASSQDWRDQAYEQYF
TRBV11-2	TRBD1	TRBJ2-5	-	TGTGCCAGCAGCGGACGACAGGGACCTTTTACTTACCAAGAGACCCAGTACTTC	CASSGRQGPFTYQETQYF
TRBV19	-	TRBJ1-6	once	TGTGCCAGTACCCTACAGGCAGGGGCGAATTCACCCCTCCACTTT	CASTLQAGANSPLHF
TRBV7-2	-	TRBJ1-4	-	TGTGCCAGCAGCTTTGGAGGGGCGCTTGGCGAAAAACTGTTTTTT	CASSFGGALGEKLFF
TRBV7-9	-	TRBJ2-7	few	TGTGCCAGCAGCTTGCTGGGGAGCCTCGGCGAGCAGTACTTC	CASSLLGSLGEQYF
TRBV9	-	TRBJ1-1	-	TGTGCCAGCAGCGTAGCTCCCGTGAACACTGAAGCTTTCTTT	CASSVAPVNTEAFF
TRBV12-1	-	TRBJ2-7	-	TGTGCCAGCAGCTTGGGACTAGCGGGGGCAGAGCAGTACTTC	CASSLGLAGAEQYF
TRBV10-1	TRBD1	TRBJ2-7	few	TGCGCCAGCAGTGGGGACAGAGCCTACGAGCAGTACTTC	CASSGDRAYEQYF
TRBV7-2	TRBD1	TRBJ1-4	-	TGTGCCAGCAGCACAGACAGGGTGAATGAAAAACTGTTTTTT	CASSTDRVNEKLFF
TRBV6-5	TRBD1	TRBJ1-1	-	TGTGCCAGCAGTAGCCGGACAGGGAAAAACACTGAAGCTTTCTTT	CASSSRTGKNTEAFF
TRBV7-2	-	TRBJ1-6	-	TGTGCCAGCAGCTTAGTTGACAGAAATTCACCCCTCCACTTT	CASSLVDRNSPLHF
TRBV6-6	-	TRBJ1-2	-	TGTGCCAGCAGTTCGTCGCAGGGGCGGGTTTATGGCTACACCTTT	CASSSSQGRVYGYTF
TRBV7-2	TRBD1	TRBJ1-1	-	TGTGCCAGCAGCTTCTGGACAGGGAGGGAAACTGAAGCTTTCTTT	CASSFWTGRETEAFF
TRBV10-1	TRBD1	TRBJ1-1	-	TGCGCCAGCATCGTACAGGGGCAAGAAACAAGTGAAGCTTTCTTT	CASIVQGQETSEAFF
TRBV5-4	TRBD1	TRBJ2-7	-	TGTGCCAGCAGCTTGGCCGACAGGGGGCTGTACGAGCAGTACTTC	CASSLADRGLYEQYF
TRBV9	-	TRBJ2-3	-	TGTGCCAGCAGCCGCGGGGGCCCGGATACGCAGTATTTT	CASSRGGPDTQYF
TRBV5-5	TRBD2	TRBJ2-5	-	TGTGCCAGCAGCCCGAGGACTAGCGGGGGCGTCCAAGAGACCCAGTACTTC	CASSPRTSGGVQETQYF
TRBV15	-	TRBJ2-3	-	TGTGCCACCAGCAGAGATGGGACTAGCACAGATACGCAGTATTTT	CATSRDGTSTDTQYF
TRBV29-1	TRBD1	TRBJ1-5	-	TGCAGCGTCGGGACAGGGGGCCTTCAGCCCCAGCATTTT	CSVGTGGLQPQHF
TRBV18	TRBD1	TRBJ1-5	-	TGTGCCAGCTCACCCGGGACAGGGTATTTGGATCAGCCCCAGCATTTT	CASSPGTGYLDQPQHF
TRBV19	-	TRBJ1-5	-	TGTGCCAGTAGTATTGGGGCAGGATGGGGTCTAAGCAATCAGCCCCAGCATTTT	CASSIGAGWGLSNQPQHF
TRBV19	TRBD1	TRBJ1-5	-	TGTGCCAGTAGTTCCCGGGACAGCCTCAATCAGCCCCAGCATTTT	CASSSRDSLNQPQHF
TRBV24-1	TRBD2	TRBJ2-2	-	TGTGCCACCAGTGACTTTGCTAGCGGAACCGGGGAGCTGTTTTTT	CATSDFASGTGELFF
TRBV19	-	TRBJ1-5	-	TGTGCCAGTAGTATAGGGGGGGGTGGCAATCAGCCCCAGCATTTT	CASSIGGGGNQPQHF
TRBV18	-	TRBJ1-5	once	TGTGCCAGCTCACCATCGGGAGTCCCGTCAGGGCATCAGCCCCAGCATTTT	CASSPSGVPSGHQPQHF
TRBV10-3	-	TRBJ1-2	-	TGTGCCATCACCCCGGCAGGGTTCAAGGGCTATGGCTACACCTTC	CAITPAGFKGYGYTF
TRBV30	TRBD1	TRBJ1-1	-	TGTGCCTGGATGTCGACAGGGGCTGAAGCTTTCTTT	CAWMSTGAEAFF
TRBV5-1	TRBD2	TRBJ2-1	-	TGCGCCAGCAGCTTGCGGACTAGCGGCTACAATGAGCAGTTCTTC	CASSLRTSGYNEQFF
TRBV6-1	TRBD2	TRBJ2-1	many	TGTGCCAGCAGTGAAGCTAGCGGGGGGGCCTACAATGAGCAGTTCTTC	CASSEASGGAYNEQFF
TRBV6-6	TRBD1	TRBJ1-5	-	TGTGCCAGCAGAAGACAGGGCCTAGGCAGTCAGCCCCAGCATTTT	CASRRQGLGSQPQHF
TRBV5-1	TRBD1	TRBJ1-2	-	TGCGCCAGCAGCTTGACAGGGACAGATGGGGATGGCTACACCTTC	CASSLTGTDGDGYTF
TRBV5-1	TRBD1	TRBJ2-2	once	TGCGCCAGCAGCTTGGAGCCGACAGGGGCGAACACCGGGGAGCTGTTTTTT	CASSLEPTGANTGELFF
TRBV7-2	-	TRBJ1-1	-	TGTGCCAGCAGCTTAGAAGCCACAGGCCTAGTGGCTTTCTTT	CASSLEATGLVAFF
TRBV19	TRBD2	TRBJ2-3	-	TGTGCCACTCGGACTAGCGGGGGGCCAGATACGCAGTATTTT	CATRTSGGPDTQYF
TRBV11-2	-	TRBJ1-1	-	TGTGCCAGCAGCCTAGACGTGAACACTGAAGCTTTCTTT	CASSLDVNTEAFF
TRBV10-3	-	TRBJ1-2	-	TGTGCCATCACTGATCAAACGGGTGGCTACACCTTC	CAITDQTGGYTF
TRBV7-2	-	TRBJ1-3	-	TGTGCCAGCAGCTTAGCGGCACCCTCTGGAAACACCATATATTTT	CASSLAAPSGNTIYF
TRBV20-1	-	TRBJ1-3	-	TGCAGTCCCCGAGCGGGAAACACCATATATTTT	CSPRAGNTIYF
TRBV18	TRBD1	TRBJ2-7	-	TGTGCCAGCTCATTACCGGGACAGGGAACCTACGAGCAGTACTTC	CASSLPGQGTYEQYF
TRBV6-5	-	TRBJ1-3	-	TGTGCCAGCAGTTCGGGCAGGGCTTCTGGAAACACCATATATTTT	CASSSGRASGNTIYF
TRBV6-5	-	TRBJ1-2	-	TGTGCCAGCAGACGCGCCACAGGGACCGGCTACACCTTC	CASRRATGTGYTF